This note documents a single TCR beta chain sequence. Repertoires were generated with immunoSEQ multiplex PCR, while TCRdb's copy carries only in-frame clones and drops some. The sample contains around 62,000 clones, roughly 87% of which appear only once. The data originate from a study of T cell changes during pregnancy in multiple sclerosis. This CDR3 spans 15 amino acids. Between the trimmed V and J ends, which lost 2 bases and 0 bases, there was a span of 7 bases. Germline assignment: CDR1 MNHNS and CDR2 SASEGT. This TCR came from a female donor in good health, enrolled as a control in a pregnancy study. Sequencing used peripheral blood, obtained in the second trimester of pregnancy. This sequence joins TRBV6-1 and TRBJ1-4; D gene ambiguous. The CDR3 nucleotides read TGTGCCAGCAGTGAAAACACAGCAACTAATGAAAAACTGTTTTTT. Amino acids: CASSENTATNEKLFF.